These T cell receptor beta chains were read from a single sample in a study of shared clonotypes between healthy human individuals. TCRdb keeps only in-frame clones here, not all; method: immunoSEQ multiplex PCR. Of about 2 million clones listed, about 95% are singletons. The specimen was naive CD8+ T cells sorted from blood. These receptors were collected from a young man in good health. Both conserved end residues are part of each CDR3. D genes are given only for firm matches. Size values are once, few and many counts, or a class for expanded clones, and some rows have none.

J: TRBJ2-1; D: TRBD2; size: .; V: TRBV4-3; DNA: TGCGCCAGCAGCCAAGAACCAGCGGGGAGCTCCTACAATGAGCAGTTCTTC; CDR3: CASSQEPAGSSYNEQFF
J: TRBJ1-4; D: .; size: .; V: TRBV19; DNA: TGTGCCAGTAGTATGATGTGGATTTTCCGGCCAGAAAAACTGTTTTTT; CDR3: CASSMMWIFRPEKLFF
J: TRBJ2-5; D: TRBD1; size: .; V: TRBV5-6; DNA: TGTGCCAGCAGCTCCGGGACAGGGGCTCCGGAGGAGACCCAGTACTTC; CDR3: CASSSGTGAPEETQYF
J: TRBJ2-7; D: TRBD1; size: .; V: TRBV6-1; DNA: TGTGCCAGCAGTGAAGCGCTTCATTTGGGACAGGGCTACGAGCAGTACTTC; CDR3: CASSEALHLGQGYEQYF
J: TRBJ2-7; D: TRBD1; size: .; V: TRBV28; DNA: TGTGCCAGCAGTGTCTACAGGGGCTACGAGCAGTACTTC; CDR3: CASSVYRGYEQYF
J: TRBJ1-5; D: .; size: .; V: TRBV5-8; DNA: TGTGCCAGCAGCTTGTTTCTTTGGGAGGGCAGGGAAGAGGATCAGCCCCAGCATTTT; CDR3: CASSLFLWEGREEDQPQHF
J: TRBJ2-7; D: TRBD2; size: .; V: TRBV27; DNA: TGTGCCAGCAGTTTCTCTAGCGGGAGGGCGTTTGAGCAGTACTTC; CDR3: CASSFSSGRAFEQYF
J: TRBJ1-5; D: TRBD1; size: .; V: TRBV27; DNA: TGTGCCAGCAGTTCGAGGCTGGGACAGGGTCCTGATCAGCCCCAGCATTTT; CDR3: CASSSRLGQGPDQPQHF
J: TRBJ1-5; D: .; size: .; V: TRBV28; DNA: TGTGCCAGCTCCCCCTTGAAAGGGAATTCGCAGCCCCAGCATTTT; CDR3: CASSPLKGNSQPQHF
J: TRBJ2-7; D: .; size: .; V: TRBV5-1; DNA: TGCGCCAGCAGCGCAGGCTACGAGCAGTACTTC; CDR3: CASSAGYEQYF
J: TRBJ2-1; D: TRBD2; size: .; V: TRBV19; DNA: TGTGCCAGTAGTATAGGAGCGGGGGTTGCCTACAATGAGCAGTTCTTC; CDR3: CASSIGAGVAYNEQFF
J: TRBJ2-3; D: .; size: .; V: TRBV10-3; DNA: TGTGCCATCAGTGAGAGCTCGACAGGAGATACGCAGTATTTT; CDR3: CAISESSTGDTQYF
J: TRBJ2-2; D: .; size: .; V: TRBV27; DNA: TGTGCCAGCAGTTACCCAGGCACCGGGGAGCTGTTTTTT; CDR3: CASSYPGTGELFF
J: TRBJ2-5; D: .; size: .; V: TRBV5-1; DNA: TGCGCCAGCAGCTTGGAGGGTGGGTACCAAGAGACCCAGTACTTC; CDR3: CASSLEGGYQETQYF
J: TRBJ2-2; D: .; size: .; V: TRBV27; DNA: TGTGCCAGCAGTTTACGCACCGGGGAGCTGTTTTTT; CDR3: CASSLRTGELFF
J: TRBJ2-7; D: TRBD2; size: once; V: TRBV27; DNA: TGTGCCAGCAGTTTGATTGGAGTAGCGGGAGCCTCCTACGAGCAGTACTTC; CDR3: CASSLIGVAGASYEQYF
J: TRBJ2-5; D: TRBD2; size: .; V: TRBV4-1; DNA: TGCGCCAGCAGCCAAGATTTAGCGGGCGTACAAGAGACCCAGTACTTC; CDR3: CASSQDLAGVQETQYF
J: TRBJ2-7; D: .; size: .; V: TRBV15; DNA: TGTGCCACCAGCCCTACGATGGGGAATAGCTACGAGCAGTACTTC; CDR3: CATSPTMGNSYEQYF
J: TRBJ2-6; D: TRBD1; size: once; V: TRBV30; DNA: TGTGCCTGGAGTCATCGGGACAGGGGGCTACTAGTCTCTGGGGCCAACGTCCTGACTTTC; CDR3: CAWSHRDRGLLVSGANVLTF
J: TRBJ1-2; D: .; size: .; V: TRBV27; DNA: TGTGCCAGCAGCCCCTATCAGACAGATTCTAACTATGGCTACACCTTC; CDR3: CASSPYQTDSNYGYTF
J: TRBJ2-1; D: .; size: .; V: TRBV28; DNA: TGTGCCTCGGCGGAGGTCTCCTACAATGAGCAGTTCTTC; CDR3: CASAEVSYNEQFF
J: TRBJ1-5; D: .; size: .; V: TRBV7-9; DNA: TGTGCCAGCAGCTTAGCAGGGGATCAGCCCCAGCATTTT; CDR3: CASSLAGDQPQHF
J: TRBJ2-2; D: TRBD2; size: .; V: TRBV5-6; DNA: TGTGCCAGCAGCCCGACGGCGGGAGGGCCCACCGGGGAGCTGTTTTTT; CDR3: CASSPTAGGPTGELFF
J: TRBJ2-1; D: TRBD1; size: .; V: TRBV7-6; DNA: TGTGCCAGCAGCTACAACGGACAGGGGGACTACAATGAGCAGTTCTTC; CDR3: CASSYNGQGDYNEQFF
J: TRBJ1-2; D: TRBD1; size: .; V: TRBV6-5; DNA: TGTGCCAGCGCCCGAACAGGGGAACGGGGCTATGGCTACACCTTC; CDR3: CASARTGERGYGYTF
J: TRBJ2-3; D: TRBD2; size: .; V: TRBV2; DNA: TGTGCCAGCAGTGAATGGCGGGGGGCCCAAGACGGTGCGCAGTATTTT; CDR3: CASSEWRGAQDGAQYF
J: TRBJ2-5; D: .; size: .; V: TRBV27; DNA: TGTGCCAGCAGTTTATCGACCCAAGAGACCCAGTACTTC; CDR3: CASSLSTQETQYF
J: TRBJ2-1; D: TRBD1; size: .; V: TRBV4-1; DNA: TGCGCCAGCAGCCAGAGGGCGACAGGGTCCTTTAGGTTCTTC; CDR3: CASSQRATGSFRFF
J: TRBJ2-5; D: TRBD2; size: .; V: TRBV25-1; DNA: TGTGCCAGCAGTGAATTCTCCCCTAGCGGGAGTCAAGAGACCCAGTACTTC; CDR3: CASSEFSPSGSQETQYF
J: TRBJ2-5; D: .; size: .; V: TRBV4-3; DNA: TGCGCCAGCAGCCGAATATATACGGTGGCCCAGGAGACCCAGTACTTC; CDR3: CASSRIYTVAQETQYF
J: TRBJ2-2; D: .; size: .; V: TRBV5-6; DNA: TGTGCCAGCAGCTTCAGGTACCCCGGGGAGCTGTTTTTT; CDR3: CASSFRYPGELFF
J: TRBJ1-1; D: TRBD1; size: .; V: TRBV27; DNA: TGTGCCAGCAGTTTAGGGACAGGCGCCACTGAAGCTTTCTTT; CDR3: CASSLGTGATEAFF
J: TRBJ2-7; D: .; size: .; V: TRBV27; DNA: TGTGCCAGCAGTTTATCCGGGGGGCTATACGAGCAGTACTTC; CDR3: CASSLSGGLYEQYF
J: TRBJ1-2; D: TRBD1; size: .; V: TRBV5-1; DNA: TGCGCCAGCAGCTGGGGACAGGAGGGCCGACCGACCGGTAGCTACACCTTC; CDR3: CASSWGQEGRPTGSYTF
J: TRBJ2-7; D: .; size: once; V: TRBV1; DNA: TGCACCAGCAGCGAGAGGGACCAAGCCTACGAGCAGTACTTC; CDR3: CTSSERDQAYEQYF